These 7 T cell receptor beta chains were all obtained from the same sample, sequenced in a study of blood T cell repertoires in COVID-19. Some clones are missing from TCRdb's copy, which holds only in-frame ones; the method was immunoSEQ multiplex PCR. This table has 250,000 to 350,000 clones, 75% to 95% appearing once. The sequenced sample consisted of PBMCs or T cells enriched from blood (not recorded which). The receptors originated from a woman aged 25 to 39 who had recovered from COVID-19.

The chain has TRBV5-1 and TRBJ2-2, with TRBD2 matching 12 bases. CDR1 and CDR2 from the germline V gene are SGHRS and YFSETQ. This CDR3 is 16 amino acids long. Unmatched junction bases numbered 8, after V lost 4 bases and J lost 7 bases. The CDR3 DNA sequence: TGCGCCAGCAGCCCGACTAGCGGGAGAGGGGACGGGGAGCTGTTTTTT. Translation gives CASSPTSGRGDGELFF.

This clone was seen only once. The CDR3 here is CASSQAQDYEQYF. CDR3 nucleotides: TGCGCCAGCAGCCAAGCACAAGACTACGAGCAGTACTTC. The V gene is TRBV4-1, the J gene TRBJ2-7; D unclear. Per the germline V gene, CDR1 is MGHRA and CDR2 is YSYEKL. The CDR3 spans 13 residues. V was shortened by 1 base and J by 3 bases, with 7 bases between the two germline ends.

The J gene is TRBJ1-1, the V gene TRBV7-3, with 9 positions matching TRBD1. This CDR3 contains 13 residues. The V gene end was trimmed by 3 bases and the J gene end by 6 bases; junction bases not matched to a gene: 2. Germline values: CDR1 SGHTA, CDR2 FQGTGA. The CDR3 coding sequence is TGTGCCAGCAGCTTTACAGGGGGCTCTGAAGCTTTCTTT. This gives the protein CASSFTGGSEAFF.

The rearrangement joins TRBV28 to TRBJ2-4; 8 bases agree with TRBD2. The CDR3 has 14 residues. Germline CDR1 and CDR2: MDHEN and SYDVKM. Unmatched junction bases numbered 9, after V lost 5 bases and J lost 9 bases. CDR3 DNA sequence: TGTGCCAGCAGTGGACAGCCTCGGGAGGGCATTCAGTACTTC. It specifies CASSGQPREGIQYF.

The chain recombines TRBV5-6 with TRBJ1-3; 8 bases are shared with TRBD1. In germline, CDR1 is SGHDT, CDR2 YYEEEE. Trimming cost V 2 bases and J 0 bases; bases outside gene matches: 10. The CDR3 loop spans 18 amino acids. The CDR3 protein is CASSFLQGVSPSGNTIYF. The CDR3 nucleotides read TGTGCCAGCAGCTTCCTACAGGGGGTTTCTCCCTCTGGAAACACCATATATTTT. The variable domain in full, with the rest retrieved from reference TRBV5-6 and TRBJ1-3, is DAGVTQSPTHLIKTRGQQVTLRCSPKSGHDTVSWYQQALGQGPQFIFQYYEEEERQRGNFPDRFSGHQFPNYSSELNVNALLLGDSALYLCASSFLQGVSPSGNTIYFGEGSWLTVV.

CDR3 sequence: CASSYSRGYNEQFF. CDR3 in DNA: TGTGCCAGCAGTTACTCGCGGGGCTACAATGAGCAGTTCTTC. V is TRBV6-2 or TRBV6-3 and J is TRBJ2-1, with D perhaps matching TRBD2 (6 bases). CDR3 length equals 14 residues. The V gene's germline CDR1 is MNHEY and CDR2 SVGEGT. V was shortened by 0 bases and J by 3 bases, with 6 bases between the two germline ends.

The J gene is TRBJ2-1, the V gene TRBV9, with TRBD2 matching over 10 bases. The CDR3 spans 16 residues. The germline CDR1 and CDR2 sequences are SGDLS and YYNGEE. J gave up 1 base and V 7 bases, and 8 bases lay outside the gene matches. DNA for the CDR3: TGTGCCAGCGGCCCCGGGACTAGCGAATCCTACAATGAGCAGTTCTTC. This sequence encodes CASGPGTSESYNEQFF.